Presented here are 7 T cell receptor beta chains from one specimen sequenced in a study of blood T cell repertoires in COVID-19. Produced via immunoSEQ multiplex PCR; TCRdb's table is partial and in-frame only. The sample shows about 300,000 clones, about nine tenths of them seen only once. Input material: PBMCs or T cells enriched from blood (not recorded which). The origin of the receptors is a middle-aged woman who had recovered from COVID-19.

This chain joins TRBV28 and TRBJ1-2; TRBD1 is a possible D gene (5 bases). This CDR3 region has 14 residues. The germline V and J ends were trimmed by 6 bases and 2 bases, with 13 bases remaining between them. Germline V gives CDR1 MDHEN, CDR2 SYDVKM. For the CDR3, the DNA is TGTGCCAGCAGCACCCATGGGGCAAACTATGGCTACACCTTC. It encodes CASSTHGANYGYTF.

The rearrangement links TRBV5-1 to TRBJ2-2; tentatively, D is TRBD2 (6 bases). The CDR3 has 14 amino acids. Germline V CDR1 and CDR2: SGHRS, YFSETQ. Trimming left V 2 bases short and J 4 bases short, with 9 bases between. CDR3 loop: CASSLTGVTGELFF. CDR3 nucleotides: TGCGCCAGCAGCTTAACGGGGGTCACCGGGGAGCTGTTTTTT.

V and J are TRBV7-2 and TRBJ1-2, with D perhaps matching TRBD1 (5 bases). This CDR3 is 13 amino acids long. Between the trimmed V and J ends, which lost 4 bases and 5 bases, there was a span of 11 bases. Germline CDR1 SGHTA, CDR2 FQGNSA. The CDR3 bases are TGTGCCAGCAGCTCCAGACGGGGGTATGGCTACACCTTC. Protein product: CASSSRRGYGYTF.

Points on this clone: Different DNA sequences within this sample yield the same CDR3. The chain links TRBV18 to TRBJ1-2; 9 bases agree with TRBD1. The CDR3 runs 14 residues. Germline V CDR1 and CDR2: KGHSH, LQKENI. The V gene end was trimmed by 3 bases and the J gene end by 4 bases; junction bases not matched to a gene: 3. DNA of the CDR3: TGTGCCAGCTCACCGGGGACAGGGAGCTATGGCTACACCTTC. Its translation is CASSPGTGSYGYTF.

The chain uses TRBV25-1 and TRBJ1-5; D possibly corresponds to TRBD1 (5 bases). This CDR3 comprises 14 residues. Trimming stripped 7 bases from V and 5 bases from J, with 15 bases between. From germline, CDR1 is MGHDK and CDR2 SYGVNS. The CDR3 spells CASKDSGVDQPQHF. The CDR3 DNA reads TGTGCCAGCAAAGACAGCGGGGTGGATCAGCCCCAGCATTTT.

The rearrangement uses TRBV6-5 and TRBJ1-2; 7 bases align to TRBD1. Germline trimming cut 2 bases from V and 7 bases from J; bases unmatched to any gene: 7. CDR1 and CDR2 from the germline V gene are MNHEY and SVGAGI. The CDR3 totals 14 residues. The CDR3 region is CASSYKEGAGGYTF. Written as DNA, the CDR3 is TGTGCCAGCAGTTACAAGGAGGGGGCAGGTGGCTACACCTTC.

The chain recombines TRBV19 with TRBJ2-7; D call uncertain. Per germline, CDR1 LNHDA and CDR2 SQIVND (reference sequence). This CDR3 has 14 amino acids. V lost 0 bases and J lost 6, with 12 bases in between. CDR3 sequence reads: CASSIESSIPEQYF. CDR3 in DNA: TGTGCCAGTAGTATAGAGTCCTCTATCCCCGAGCAGTACTTC.